The present T cell receptor (beta chain) was sequenced within a study of blood T cell repertoires in COVID-19. Study information: Samples representing acute and convalescent COVID-19 were sourced from the United States, Italy and Spain.

The CDR3 contains 14 residues. Germline assignment: CDR1 SGHTS and CDR2 YDEGEE. Trimming removed 5 bases from V and 4 bases from J; junction bases left unmatched: 5. Method: immunoSEQ multiplex PCR; TCRdb's copy keeps in-frame clones and lacks some. The data show 200,000 to 250,000 clones, with roughly nine tenths seen just once and roughly 3% held by the top ten. Sequencing input: PBMCs or T cells enriched from blood (not recorded which). The clonotype originates from a woman in her late teens or twenties in a cohort exposed to, infected with or recovered from COVID-19 (not recorded which). The chain combines TRBV5-8 with TRBJ2-7; TRBD2 agrees at 11 bases. The CDR3 DNA reads as TGTGCCAGCAGGCCCGGGACTAGCGGATACGAGCAGTACTTC. Protein: CASRPGTSGYEQYF.